Reported below is one T cell receptor (delta chain). Its antigen is not known. Trimming removed 3 bases from V and 2 bases from J, with 19 bases in between. The CDR3 is 17 residues long. Germline lookup yields CDR1 TSWWSYY and CDR2 QGS. The template was reverse-transcribed extracted RNA. Pooled V-gene forward primers with one constant-region reverse primer generated the CDR3 amplicons by multiplex PCR. TCRdb redid clone calling on the multiplex PCR reads using CATT. The table has roughly 56,000 delta-chain clones, about 16% seen once; the top ten hold approximately 0.4%. The sorted cells were CD3+ Vdelta1+ Vdelta2- thymocytes from alphabeta-depleted thymus. The data were obtained in a study of Vδ1+ human thymocytes. Study-wide results and limits: Unlike peripheral blood Vdelta1+ controls, thymic delta-chain sequences included about 20% Vdelta2 and few Vdelta3. Unexpected Vdelta2 sequences could cause misinterpretation of bulk repertoire data. In the thymus, TRG and TRD repertoires looked highly polyclonal with Gaussian CDR3 lengths.

The chain is built from TRDV1 and TRDJ1, with a possible D match to TRDD3 (6 bases). The source of this sequence is a girl less than two years old who had congenital heart surgery. The sequenced material came from Vdelta1+ gamma-delta thymocytes from the thymus. Described subset: FACS-sorted CD3+ TCRalphabeta- TCRVdelta1+ TCRVdelta2- thymocytes. CDR3 region: CALGEAYKGIKTDKLIF. The CDR3 DNA follows: TGTGCTCTTGGGGAGGCCTACAAGGGGATTAAGACCGATAAACTCATCTTT.